Presented here are 28 T cell receptor beta chains from one specimen sequenced in a study of T cells in Graves' hyperthyroidism and ophthalmopathy. Regions amplified from RNA transcripts were the TCR beta CDR3 regions. With the HTBI primer set, the TCR CDR3 went through a first round of RT-PCR. One entry per CDR3 protein results from TCRdb running MiXCR on the multiplex PCR reads. The top ten clones hold about 28% of a sample with around 100,000 distinct CDR3 sequences, 47% of them seen once. The sample taken for sequencing was blood. The receptor set was obtained from a man aged 40-49 years with Graves' hyperthyroidism.

Points on this clonotype: This clone may be a read error of a much larger clone one base away. The chain employs TRBV6-5 and TRBJ1-1; D is possibly TRBD1 (5 bases). Looked up from germline, CDR1 is MNHEY and CDR2 is SVGAGI. Trimming left V 2 bases short and J 6 bases short, with 10 bases between. CDR3 length equals 13 residues. CDR3: CASSYQGAAEAFF. The CDR3 DNA reads as TGTGCCAGCAGTTACCAGGGTGCGGCTGAAGCTTTCTTT.

The rearrangement links TRBV6-5 to TRBJ1-1; D is uncertain. The CDR3 runs to 14 residues. Per germline, CDR1 MNHEY and CDR2 SVGAGI. Trimming shortened V by 7 bases and J by 8 bases, and 20 bases separated the two germline ends. The CDR3 DNA reads as TGTGCCAGCACCAGCTCTGTCATGAACGCGGAAGCTTTCTTT. Translated, it gives CASTSSVMNAEAFF.

Ten or more counts support this clonotype. The chain recombines TRBV7-9 with TRBJ1-2, with D unclear. The CDR3 is made up of 13 amino acids. V lost 5 bases, J lost 5 bases, and 12 bases lay in between. Looked up from germline, CDR1 is SEHNR and CDR2 is FQNEAQ (reference sequence). The CDR3 loop is CASSQDGRYGYTF. The CDR3 region has the DNA TGTGCCAGCAGCCAAGACGGGAGGTATGGCTACACCTTC.

This clonotype came up many times. The CDR3 nucleotides read TGTGCCAGCAGTTACTTTTCTAGCACAGATACGCAGTATTTT. This sequence encodes CASSYFSSTDTQYF. The chain is built from TRBV6-5 and TRBJ2-3; the D is unclear. Germline lookup yields CDR1 MNHEY and CDR2 SVGAGI. The CDR3 length is 14 residues. V lost 1 base, J lost 0 bases, and 5 bases lay in between.

The chain joins TRBV2 to TRBJ2-1; TRBD2 matches at 7 bases. The CDR3 spans 15 residues. Germline V gives CDR1 SNHLY, CDR2 FYNNEI. Trimming removed 7 bases from V and 6 bases from J; junction bases left unmatched: 12. This CDR3 is CASTRGGRAGNEQFF. The CDR3 DNA is TGTGCCAGCACCCGTGGAGGGAGGGCCGGCAATGAGCAGTTCTTC.

The sample holds many counts of this clonotype. The rearrangement links TRBV6-1 to TRBJ2-7; 11 bases are a match to TRBD2. The CDR3 has 14 amino acids. Germline loops: CDR1 MNHNS, CDR2 SASEGT. The V gene end was trimmed by 10 bases and the J gene end by 2 bases; junction bases not matched to a gene: 7. CDR3 nucleotide sequence: TGTGCCACCCACCTTAGCGGGGGGGCCTACGAGCAGTACTTC. Its protein product is CATHLSGGAYEQYF.

The V and J genes are TRBV6-5 and TRBJ2-2; D not resolved. The germline V and J ends were trimmed by 4 bases and 9 bases, with 3 bases remaining between them. CDR1 and CDR2 (germline): MNHEY, SVGAGI. The CDR3 has 10 residues. DNA for the CDR3: TGTGCCAGCAGTTCCAGGGAGCTGTTTTTT. It translates to CASSSRELFF.

To note about this clonotype: Compared with germline, one end of the junction differs, possibly owing to a read error. J is TRBJ2-3 and V is TRBV29-1; D ambiguous. The CDR3 consists of 9 residues. Germline V gene lookup returns CDR1 SQVTM and CDR2 ANQGSEA. The CDR3, as DNA: TGTAGGGCCCCAGATACGCAGTATTTT. It translates to CRAPDTQYF.

At least ten counts were recorded for this clonotype. The chain combines TRBV27 with TRBJ2-5; D remains ambiguous. Trimming removed 4 bases from V and 5 bases from J, with 11 bases in between. The length of the CDR3 is 13 residues. CDR1 is MNHEY, CDR2 SMNVEV, per germline (reference sequence). CDR3 sequence: CASSSLGVETQYF. CDR3 in DNA: TGTGCCAGCAGTTCCTTGGGTGTCGAGACCCAGTACTTC.

The rearrangement uses TRBV2 and TRBJ2-2, with 7 bases identical to TRBD1. The CDR3 is 16 amino acids. Germline trimming cut 7 bases from V and 7 bases from J; bases unmatched to any gene: 15. Germline CDR1 reads SNHLY; CDR2 reads FYNNEI. CDR3: CASTRSDGQDNGELFF. The CDR3 bases are TGTGCCAGCACCCGCTCAGATGGACAGGATAACGGGGAGCTGTTTTTT. Combining the CDR3 with reference TRBV2 and TRBJ2-2 gives the whole variable domain EPEVTQTPSHQVTQMGQEVILRCVPISNHLYFYWYRQILGQKVEFLVSFYNNEISEKSEIFDDQFSVERPDGSNFTLKIRSTKLEDSAMYFCASTRSDGQDNGELFFGEGSRLTVL.

The gene calls are TRBV20-1 and TRBJ1-1, with TRBD1 matching 9 bases. This CDR3 comprises 14 residues. Germline lookup yields CDR1 DFQATT and CDR2 SNEGSKA (reference sequence). Losses at the gene ends were 3 bases for V and 1 base for J; bases not matched to a gene: 3. This CDR3 is CSARGTGRNTEAFF. The CDR3 DNA is TGCAGTGCTAGGGGGACAGGGCGGAACACTGAAGCTTTCTTT.

This chain joins TRBV20-1 and TRBJ1-2; 8 nucleotides agree with TRBD1. CDR3 length: 13 amino acids. Trimming cost V 2 bases and J 5 bases; bases outside gene matches: 4. CDR1 and CDR2 (germline): DFQATT, SNEGSKA (reference sequence). CDR3 DNA: TGCAGTGCTAGAACCGGGACAGGTTATGGCTACACCTTC. It encodes CSARTGTGYGYTF.

The rearrangement uses TRBV10-1 and TRBJ2-1; 12 positions match TRBD2. The CDR3 is 14 residues long. CDR1 and CDR2 (germline): WNHNN, SYGVQD (reference sequence). With 8 bases clipped from V and 12 bases from J, the junction kept 11 bases outside the gene matches. The CDR3 is CASSSGGATDTQFF. CDR3 coding DNA: TGCGCCAGCTCTAGCGGGGGGGCAACAGATACGCAGTTCTTC.

This clonotype was seen ten or more times. The rearrangement uses TRBV7-9 and TRBJ1-3, with unresolved D. The CDR3 extends over 16 amino acids. CDR1 SEHNR and CDR2 FQNEAQ come from the germline V gene (reference sequence). The V gene lost 7 bases and the J gene lost 4 bases, with 20 bases spanning the gap. CDR3 sequence reads: CASKKPGEKPGNTIYF. The CDR3 DNA reads TGTGCCAGCAAAAAACCGGGAGAAAAGCCCGGAAACACCATATATTTT. The whole variable domain, filled in from reference TRBV7-9 and TRBJ1-3, reads DTGVSQNPRHKITKRGQNVTFRCDPISEHNRLYWYRQTLGQGPEFLTYFQNEAQLEKSRLLSDRFSAERPKGSFSTLEIQRTEQGDSAMYLCASKKPGEKPGNTIYFGEGSWLTVV.

The chain carries TRBV9 and TRBJ2-7; D might be TRBD2 (6 bases). Germline assignment: CDR1 SGDLS and CDR2 YYNGEE. This CDR3 has 15 amino acids. The germline V and J ends were trimmed by 4 bases and 0 bases, with 14 bases remaining between them. CDR3 sequence (DNA): TGTGCCAGCAGCTTCCGGGACTCAAGCTCCTACGAGCAGTACTTC. It encodes CASSFRDSSSYEQYF.

The chain employs TRBV30 and TRBJ2-3; D remains unclear. V lost 0 bases, J lost 8 bases, and 12 bases lay in between. Germline V gives CDR1 GTSNPN, CDR2 SVGIG (reference sequence). This CDR3 has 13 amino acids. The CDR3 is CAWSVGPASTQYF. The CDR3 region has the DNA TGTGCCTGGAGTGTCGGACCCGCTAGTACGCAGTATTTT.

This clonotype was counted ten times or more. The chain carries TRBV5-5 and TRBJ2-1; D is unresolved. CDR1 is SGHKS and CDR2 is YYEKEE in the germline V gene (reference sequence). This CDR3 is built from 15 residues. V lost 0 bases and J lost 0, with 7 bases in between. CDR3 residues: CASSLELRSYNEQFF. DNA for the CDR3: TGTGCCAGCAGCTTGGAGCTGCGCTCCTACAATGAGCAGTTCTTC.

V gene TRBV20-1 combines with J gene TRBJ2-6; D is undetermined. V lost 2 bases and J 4 bases, leaving 3 bases between the germline ends. This CDR3 spans 12 amino acids. Germline CDR1 DFQATT, CDR2 SNEGSKA (reference sequence). The CDR3 loop is CSARQGANVLTF. CDR3 in DNA: TGCAGTGCTAGACAGGGGGCCAACGTCCTGACTTTC.

The gene calls are TRBV20-1 and TRBJ1-1; D unclear. There are 15 residues in the CDR3. Germline V lookup: CDR1 DFQATT, CDR2 SNEGSKA (reference sequence). Trimming left V 3 bases short and J 5 bases short, with 19 bases between. This chain's CDR3 is CSARLAGGFGTEAFF. The CDR3 DNA sequence: TGCAGTGCTAGGCTAGCGGGAGGTTTCGGGACTGAAGCTTTCTTT.

In its sample, this clonotype was seen many times. The V and J genes are TRBV5-1 and TRBJ2-5; TRBD1 matches 9 bases. The germline V gene has CDR1 SGHRS and CDR2 YFSETQ. V was clipped by 3 bases and J by 0 bases; unmatched bases: 3. This CDR3 spans 15 amino acids. CDR3 coding DNA: TGCGCCAGCAGCTCCCGGGACAGGGACCAAGAGACCCAGTACTTC. Its translation is CASSSRDRDQETQYF.

For the CDR3, the DNA is TGCAGTGCGTTACAGGGGGGCCCAACCCAGTACTTC. Amino acid sequence: CSALQGGPTQYF. The chain links TRBV20-1 to TRBJ2-5; 8 nucleotides match TRBD1. V gave up 6 bases and J gave up 8 bases; unmatched junction bases: 8. The CDR3 sequence is 12 residues long. Germline CDR1 DFQATT, CDR2 SNEGSKA (reference sequence).

Within the sample, this clonotype is medium-sized. V gene TRBV15 combines with J gene TRBJ1-5; the D is unclear. CDR1 is LNHNV and CDR2 is YYDKDF in the germline V gene (reference sequence). The CDR3 is 12 amino acids. The ends were cut back, 3 bases at V and 7 bases at J, with 7 bases in the middle. CDR3 sequence reads: CATSRVAQPQHF. CDR3 nucleotide sequence: TGTGCCACCAGCAGGGTTGCGCAGCCCCAGCATTTT.

This clonotype has a handful of counts. The V and J genes are TRBV7-2 and TRBJ2-1; 11 bases fit TRBD2. CDR3 length equals 15 residues. CDR1 is SGHTA and CDR2 is FQGNSA in the germline V gene. V lost 6 bases to trimming and J lost 5 bases; unmatched junction nucleotides: 6. CDR3 protein: CASSSPTSGDNEQFF. The CDR3, as DNA: TGTGCCAGCAGTTCCCCGACTAGCGGGGACAATGAGCAGTTCTTC.

The rearrangement uses TRBV7-7 and TRBJ1-2; 10 nucleotides agree with TRBD1. This CDR3 comprises 15 residues. CDR1 and CDR2 from the germline V gene are SSHAT and FNYEAQ (reference sequence). CDR3 in DNA: TGTGCTAGCCTCCCACTCAAGACAGGGGGCGGCGGCTACACCTTC. Translation gives CASLPLKTGGGGYTF.

This clonotype showed up many times. This chain connects TRBV11-2 to TRBJ1-1, with a possible D match to TRBD1 (5 bases). The germline CDR1 and CDR2 sequences are SGHAT and FQNNGV. This CDR3 has 14 amino acids. Deletions cut 4 bases from V and 2 bases from J, with 11 bases between. Here the CDR3 reads CASSSGTDNTEAFF. As DNA, the CDR3 is TGTGCCAGCAGCTCCGGGACGGATAACACTGAAGCTTTCTTT.

In regard to this clonotype: This may come from a read error, since a much larger clone is one base off. This chain joins TRBV11-3 and TRBJ2-1, with D perhaps matching TRBD2 (6 bases). CDR1 and CDR2 from the germline V gene are SGHNT and YENEEA. The CDR3 runs to 16 residues. CDR3 sequence (DNA): TGTGCCAGCAGCCCCCCGGGGAGGAGCCCGAACCATGAGCAGCTCTTC. Amino acids: CASSPPGRSPNHEQLF. The full variable domain, with the rest looked up from reference TRBV11-3 and TRBJ2-1, is EAGVVQSPRYKIIEKKQPVAFWCNPISGHNTLYWYLQNLGQGPELLIRYENEEAVDDSQLPKDRFSAERLKGVDSTLKIQPAELGDSAVYLCASSPPGRSPNHEQLFGPGTRLTVL.

The gene calls are TRBV24-1 and TRBJ1-1, with D unresolved. Germline CDR1 and CDR2: KGHDR and SFDVKD. The V gene lost 3 bases and the J gene lost 6 bases, with 7 bases spanning the gap. The CDR3 has 12 residues. In nucleotides, the CDR3 is TGTGCCACCAGTGATGGGGAACCTGAAGCTTTCTTT. This gives the protein CATSDGEPEAFF.

This clonotype was picked up many times. The chain links TRBV20-1 to TRBJ2-6, with D unclear. Germline V lookup: CDR1 DFQATT, CDR2 SNEGSKA (reference sequence). The V end was cut by 3 bases, the J end by 0 bases, with 9 bases between. The CDR3 contains 15 residues. The DNA for the CDR3 is TGCAGTGCTAGGGTATCCGCCTCTGGGGCCAACGTCCTGACTTTC. It encodes CSARVSASGANVLTF.